This T cell receptor (beta chain) was identified in a study of T cells in localized non-small cell lung cancer. The assay was immunoSEQ multiplex PCR, and TCRdb's table has in-frame clones only and misses some. The repertoire consists of roughly 66,000 clones, with around 90% occurring once and the leading ten covering under 2.5%. Study conclusions and caveats: Among the tissues sampled, uninvolved adjacent lung had the highest T cell clonality, above tumor. Among blood samples, higher T cell density accompanied longer overall survival. The appearance of a median around 57 of the top 100 tumor clones was seen in adjacent lung.

With regard to this clone: Its antigen is not known.

CDR1 and CDR2 (germline): MGHDK, SYGVNS. The CDR3 runs to 13 residues. V lost 7 bases, J lost 5 bases, and 6 bases stayed unmatched. This clonotype originated in a woman aged 35-70 years with stage I lung adenocarcinoma. The source material was peripheral blood, sampled before any cancer treatment. The chain joins TRBV25-1 to TRBJ2-5; 8 bases match TRBD1. CDR3 loop: CASKDRVGETQYF. The CDR3 nucleotides are TGTGCCAGCAAGGACAGGGTAGGCGAGACCCAGTACTTC.